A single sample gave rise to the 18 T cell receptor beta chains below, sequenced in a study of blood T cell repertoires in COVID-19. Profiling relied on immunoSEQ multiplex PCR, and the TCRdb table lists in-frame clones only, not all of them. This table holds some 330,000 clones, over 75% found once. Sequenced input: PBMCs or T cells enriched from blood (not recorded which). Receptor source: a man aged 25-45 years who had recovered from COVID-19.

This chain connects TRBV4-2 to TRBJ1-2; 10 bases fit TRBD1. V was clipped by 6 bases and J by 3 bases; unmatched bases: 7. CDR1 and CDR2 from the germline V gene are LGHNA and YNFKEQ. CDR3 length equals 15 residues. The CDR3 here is CASSQKTGGDYGYTF. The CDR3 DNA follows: TGTGCCAGCAGTCAGAAGACAGGGGGCGACTATGGCTACACCTTC.

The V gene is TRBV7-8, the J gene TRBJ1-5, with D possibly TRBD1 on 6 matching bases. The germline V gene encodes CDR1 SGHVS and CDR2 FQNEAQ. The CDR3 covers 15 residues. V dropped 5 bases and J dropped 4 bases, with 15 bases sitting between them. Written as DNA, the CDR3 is TGTGCCAGCAGCCCCCGGGACAACTTTAATCAGCCCCAGCATTTT. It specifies CASSPRDNFNQPQHF.

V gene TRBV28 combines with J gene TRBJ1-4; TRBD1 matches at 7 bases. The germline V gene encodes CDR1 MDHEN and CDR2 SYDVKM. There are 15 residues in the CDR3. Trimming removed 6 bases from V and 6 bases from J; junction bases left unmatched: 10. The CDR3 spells CASRPVQGGYEKLFF. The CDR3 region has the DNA TGTGCCAGCAGGCCCGTCCAGGGGGGTTATGAAAAACTGTTTTTT.

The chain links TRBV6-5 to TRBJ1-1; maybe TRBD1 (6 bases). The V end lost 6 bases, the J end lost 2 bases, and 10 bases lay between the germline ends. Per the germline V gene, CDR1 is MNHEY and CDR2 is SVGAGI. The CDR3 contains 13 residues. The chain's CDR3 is CASRWTVNTEAFF. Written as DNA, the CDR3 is TGTGCCAGCAGATGGACAGTAAACACTGAAGCTTTCTTT.

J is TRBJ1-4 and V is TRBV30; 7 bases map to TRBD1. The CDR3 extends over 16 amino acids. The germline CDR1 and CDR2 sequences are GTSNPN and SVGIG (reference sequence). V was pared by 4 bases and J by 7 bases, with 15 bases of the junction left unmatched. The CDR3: CAWNYKTGTVSEKLFF. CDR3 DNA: TGTGCCTGGAACTATAAAACAGGGACAGTTAGTGAAAAACTGTTTTTT.

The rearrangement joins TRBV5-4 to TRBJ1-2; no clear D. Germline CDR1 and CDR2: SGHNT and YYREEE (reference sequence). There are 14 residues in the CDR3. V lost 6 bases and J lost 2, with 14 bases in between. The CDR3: CASTREGRNYGYTF. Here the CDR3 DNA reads TGTGCCAGCACCCGAGAGGGTCGGAACTATGGCTACACCTTC.

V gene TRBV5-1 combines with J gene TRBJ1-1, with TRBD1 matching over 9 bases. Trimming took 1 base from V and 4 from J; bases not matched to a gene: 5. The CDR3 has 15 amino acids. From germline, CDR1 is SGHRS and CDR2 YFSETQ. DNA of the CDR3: TGCGCCAGCAGCTTGCAAGTGGGACAGGGCACTGAAGCTTTCTTT. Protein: CASSLQVGQGTEAFF.

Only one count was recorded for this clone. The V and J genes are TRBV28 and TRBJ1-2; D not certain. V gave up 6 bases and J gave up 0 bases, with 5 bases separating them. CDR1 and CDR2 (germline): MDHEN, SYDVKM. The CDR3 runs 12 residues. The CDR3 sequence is CASRSTNYGYTF. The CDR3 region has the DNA TGTGCCAGCAGGTCTACTAACTATGGCTACACCTTC.

The CDR3 here is CASAWRYEQYF. The CDR3 DNA sequence: TGTGCCAGCGCTTGGAGGTACGAGCAGTACTTC. J is TRBJ2-7 and V is TRBV6-5, with a tentative D call TRBD2 (5 bases). The CDR3 contains 11 residues. Germline CDR1 reads MNHEY; CDR2 reads SVGAGI. Trimming pared 8 bases from V and 4 bases from J, leaving 9 bases between.

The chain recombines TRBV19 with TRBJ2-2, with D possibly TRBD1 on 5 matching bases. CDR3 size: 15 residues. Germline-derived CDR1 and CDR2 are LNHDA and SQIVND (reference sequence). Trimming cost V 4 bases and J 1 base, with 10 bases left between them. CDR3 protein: CASSTQTGNTGELFF. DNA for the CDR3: TGTGCCAGTAGTACCCAAACAGGGAACACCGGGGAGCTGTTTTTT.

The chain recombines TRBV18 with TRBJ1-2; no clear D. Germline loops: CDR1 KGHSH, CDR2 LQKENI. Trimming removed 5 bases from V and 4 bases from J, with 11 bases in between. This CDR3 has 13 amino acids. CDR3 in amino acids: CASSGREGYGYTF. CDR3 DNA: TGTGCCAGCTCAGGTCGGGAGGGCTATGGCTACACCTTC.

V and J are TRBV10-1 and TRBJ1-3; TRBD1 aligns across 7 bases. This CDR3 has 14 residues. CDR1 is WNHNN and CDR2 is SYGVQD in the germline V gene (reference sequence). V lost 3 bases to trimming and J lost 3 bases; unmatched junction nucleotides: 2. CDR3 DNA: TGCGCCAGCAGTGAAGGGGGCTATGGAAACACCATATATTTT. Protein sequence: CASSEGGYGNTIYF.

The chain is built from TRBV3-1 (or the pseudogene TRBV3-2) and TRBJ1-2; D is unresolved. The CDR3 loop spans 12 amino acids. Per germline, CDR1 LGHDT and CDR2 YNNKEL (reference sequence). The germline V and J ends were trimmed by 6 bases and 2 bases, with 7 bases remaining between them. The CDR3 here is CASSGRNYGYTF. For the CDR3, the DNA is TGTGCCAGCAGTGGCCGCAACTATGGCTACACCTTC.

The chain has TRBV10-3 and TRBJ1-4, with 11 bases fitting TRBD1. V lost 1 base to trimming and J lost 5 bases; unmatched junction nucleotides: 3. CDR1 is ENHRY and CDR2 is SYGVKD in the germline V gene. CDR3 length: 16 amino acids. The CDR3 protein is CAISEWGTGGNEKLFF. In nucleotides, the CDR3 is TGTGCCATCAGTGAGTGGGGGACAGGGGGAAATGAAAAACTGTTTTTT.

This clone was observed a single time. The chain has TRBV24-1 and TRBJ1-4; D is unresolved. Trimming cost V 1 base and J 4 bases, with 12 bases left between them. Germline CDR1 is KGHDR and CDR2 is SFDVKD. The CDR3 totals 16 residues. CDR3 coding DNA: TGTGCCACCAGTGATTTCTCGGGGAGTGGTAATGAAAAACTGTTTTTT. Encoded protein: CATSDFSGSGNEKLFF.

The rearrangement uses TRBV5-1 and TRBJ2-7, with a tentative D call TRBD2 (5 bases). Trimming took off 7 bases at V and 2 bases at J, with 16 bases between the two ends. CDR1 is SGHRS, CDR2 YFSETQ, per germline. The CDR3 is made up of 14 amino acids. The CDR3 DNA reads TGCGCCAGCGGCGGAGGCTTCCCCGCCTACGAGCAGTACTTC. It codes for CASGGGFPAYEQYF.

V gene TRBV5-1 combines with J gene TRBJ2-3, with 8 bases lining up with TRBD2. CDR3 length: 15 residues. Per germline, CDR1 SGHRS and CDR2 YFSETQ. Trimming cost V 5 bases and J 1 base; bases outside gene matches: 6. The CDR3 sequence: CASRTTLAGTDTQYF. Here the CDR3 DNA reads TGCGCCAGCAGGACCACACTAGCGGGCACAGATACGCAGTATTTT.

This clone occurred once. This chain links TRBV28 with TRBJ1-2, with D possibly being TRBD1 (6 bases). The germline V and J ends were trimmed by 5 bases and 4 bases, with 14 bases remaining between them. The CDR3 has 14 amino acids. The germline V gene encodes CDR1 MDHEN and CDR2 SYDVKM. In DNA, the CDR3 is TGTGCCAGCAGTCCTCTACAGGGTGTCTATGGCTACACCTTC. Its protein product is CASSPLQGVYGYTF.